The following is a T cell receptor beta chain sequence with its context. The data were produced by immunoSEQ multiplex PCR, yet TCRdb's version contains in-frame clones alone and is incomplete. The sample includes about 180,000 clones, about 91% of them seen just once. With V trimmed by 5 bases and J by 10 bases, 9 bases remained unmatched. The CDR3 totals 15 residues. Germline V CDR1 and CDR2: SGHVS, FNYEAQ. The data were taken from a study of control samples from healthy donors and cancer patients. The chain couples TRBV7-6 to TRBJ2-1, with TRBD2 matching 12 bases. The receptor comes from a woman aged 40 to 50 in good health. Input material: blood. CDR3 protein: CASSHPSGGAGEQFF. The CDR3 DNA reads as TGTGCCAGCAGCCACCCTAGCGGGGGGGCAGGCGAGCAGTTCTTC.